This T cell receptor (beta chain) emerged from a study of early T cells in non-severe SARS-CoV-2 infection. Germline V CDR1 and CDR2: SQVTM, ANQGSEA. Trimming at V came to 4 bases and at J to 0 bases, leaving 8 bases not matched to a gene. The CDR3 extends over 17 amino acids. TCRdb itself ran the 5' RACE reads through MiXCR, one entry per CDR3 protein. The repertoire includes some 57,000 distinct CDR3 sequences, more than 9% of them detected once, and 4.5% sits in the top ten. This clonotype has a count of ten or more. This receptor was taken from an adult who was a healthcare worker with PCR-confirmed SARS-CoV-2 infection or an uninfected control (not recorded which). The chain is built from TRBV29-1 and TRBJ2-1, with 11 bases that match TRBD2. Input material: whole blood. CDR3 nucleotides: TGCAGCGTTGTCGTACTAGCGGGAGTTAGCTCCTACAATGAGCAGTTCTTC. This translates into CSVVVLAGVSSYNEQFF.